Each of the 32 T cell receptor beta chains below was sequenced from the same sample in a study of STAT5B mutations in CD4+ large granular lymphocyte leukemia. Measured with immunoSEQ multiplex PCR; TCRdb has only the in-frame clones, and not every one. In the table there are more than 45,000 clones, about three quarters of which are singletons. Sample: CD4+ T cells from blood buffy coats. These receptors were taken from a human donor in good health.

The V call is TRBV6-1, the J call TRBJ2-7; 8 bases are a match to TRBD2. CDR3 length: 18 residues. J gave up 0 bases and V 3 bases, and 13 bases lay outside the gene matches. CDR1 is MNHNS, CDR2 SASEGT, per germline. In DNA form, the CDR3 reads TGTGCCAGCAGTGATCCGCCCTTTAGCGGGGATATCTCCTACGAGCAGTACTTC. Translating it yields CASSDPPFSGDISYEQYF.

CDR3 DNA sequence: TGTGCCAGCAGTCCCCCCGTTGAGCCGAGGTCCTACGAGCAGTACTTC. As protein: CASSPPVEPRSYEQYF. The rearrangement links TRBV6-6 to TRBJ2-7; no definite D call. Trimming stripped 5 bases from V and 1 base from J, with 18 bases between. The germline V gene encodes CDR1 MNHNY and CDR2 SVGAGI (reference sequence). This CDR3 region has 16 residues.

The chain is built from TRBV19 and TRBJ2-7, with D perhaps matching TRBD1 or TRBD2 (5 bases each). This CDR3 has 14 residues. Looked up from germline, CDR1 is LNHDA and CDR2 is SQIVND (reference sequence). Trimming took off 3 bases at V and 7 bases at J, with 16 bases between the two ends. The CDR3 nucleotides read TGTGCCAGTAGTATCGGGACGAACTCGCTGGAGCAGTACTTC. This translates into CASSIGTNSLEQYF.

The chain couples TRBV2 to TRBJ2-7, with D possibly being TRBD1 or TRBD2 (5 bases each). The CDR3 consists of 13 residues. Trimming removed 8 bases at V and 4 bases at J, with 15 bases between. From germline, CDR1 is SNHLY and CDR2 FYNNEI. The chain's CDR3 is CASGTQGPYEQYF. As DNA, the CDR3 is TGTGCCAGCGGGACGCAAGGGCCTTACGAGCAGTACTTC. The full variable domain, in which reference TRBV2 and TRBJ2-7 provide the parts outside the CDR3, is EPEVTQTPSHQVTQMGQEVILRCVPISNHLYFYWYRQILGQKVEFLVSFYNNEISEKSEIFDDQFSVERPDGSNFTLKIRSTKLEDSAMYFCASGTQGPYEQYFGPGTRLTVT.

This clone was seen once. V and J are TRBV29-1 and TRBJ2-3; possibly TRBD2 for D (6 bases). Germline V gene data show CDR1 as SQVTM and CDR2 as ANQGSEA. The CDR3 consists of 12 residues. Trimming took 4 bases from V and 4 from J, leaving 9 bases between them. The CDR3 is CSVVSSADTQYF. CDR3 nucleotide sequence: TGCAGCGTTGTATCTAGCGCAGATACGCAGTATTTT.

The V and J genes are TRBV6-4 and TRBJ2-3; D remains ambiguous. CDR3 length: 14 residues. Trimming cost V 0 bases and J 4 bases, with 8 bases left between them. The germline V gene has CDR1 MRHNA and CDR2 SNTAGT. This CDR3 reads CASSDSRTADTQYF. Here the CDR3 DNA reads TGTGCCAGCAGTGACTCTAGGACCGCAGATACGCAGTATTTT.

The chain joins TRBV7-9 to TRBJ1-2; possible D gene TRBD1, 5 bases. CDR1 is SEHNR and CDR2 is FQNEAQ in the germline V gene (reference sequence). This CDR3 has 12 residues. V lost 3 bases, J lost 8 bases, and 10 bases lay in between. This CDR3 reads CASSFSGSGYTF. The CDR3 DNA sequence: TGTGCCAGCAGCTTTTCAGGGTCAGGCTACACCTTC.

V and J are TRBV18 and TRBJ2-2; the D gene is possibly TRBD1 (6 bases). Germline values: CDR1 KGHSH, CDR2 LQKENI. V was clipped by 2 bases and J by 2 bases, with 15 bases between them. The CDR3 loop spans 17 amino acids. The CDR3 coding sequence is TGTGCCAGCTCACCAAGAGACAGGCCCGCAAACACCGGGGAGCTGTTTTTT. It codes for CASSPRDRPANTGELFF.

The genes are TRBV7-9 and TRBJ2-3, with 8 nucleotides matching TRBD1. V lost 5 bases to trimming and J lost 5 bases; unmatched junction nucleotides: 6. The germline V gene has CDR1 SEHNR and CDR2 FQNEAQ (reference sequence). This CDR3 contains 14 residues. The CDR3 DNA reads TGTGCCAGCAGCCCCGGACAGGGACGAGATACGCAGTATTTT. Protein sequence: CASSPGQGRDTQYF.

This clone has only one observation. The V and J genes are TRBV7-2 and TRBJ1-5, with 10 bases that match TRBD1. Germline V gene data show CDR1 as SGHTA and CDR2 as FQGNSA. The CDR3 covers 18 residues. V gave up 4 bases and J gave up 4 bases; unmatched junction bases: 13. This chain's CDR3 is CASSSLLPTGGWNQPQHF. CDR3 nucleotide sequence: TGTGCCAGCAGCTCCCTCCTCCCGACAGGGGGCTGGAATCAGCCCCAGCATTTT.

The rearrangement joins TRBV9 to TRBJ1-3; D is ambiguous. The CDR3 consists of 16 residues. The V gene's germline CDR1 is SGDLS and CDR2 YYNGEE. V lost 0 bases and J lost 0, with 10 bases in between. The CDR3 DNA reads as TGTGCCAGCAGCGTAGCGCCGGGCAACTCTGGAAACACCATATATTTT. Translating gives CASSVAPGNSGNTIYF. Full variable domain (remainder filled in from reference TRBV9 and TRBJ1-3): DSGVTQTPKHLITATGQRVTLRCSPRSGDLSVYWYQQSLDQGLQFLIQYYNGEERAKGNILERFSAQQFPDLHSELNLSSLELGDSALYFCASSVAPGNSGNTIYFGEGSWLTVV.

The chain combines TRBV19 with TRBJ2-5; 10 nucleotides line up with TRBD1. The CDR3 is 17 amino acids. Trimming took 5 bases from V and 10 from J; bases not matched to a gene: 19. CDR1 and CDR2 from the germline V gene are LNHDA and SQIVND (reference sequence). The CDR3 sequence: CASSPSFGTGAGRGQYF. The CDR3 DNA reads TGTGCCAGTAGTCCCTCTTTTGGGACAGGGGCCGGACGGGGCCAGTACTTC. The full variable domain, its missing parts supplied by reference TRBV19 and TRBJ2-5, is DGGITQSPKYLFRKEGQNVTLSCEQNLNHDAMYWYRQDPGQGLRLIYYSQIVNDFQKGDIAEGYSVSREKKESFPLTVTSAQKNPTAFYLCASSPSFGTGAGRGQYFGPGTRLLVL.

A few counts support this clone. The V gene is TRBV18, the J gene TRBJ1-2; tentatively, D is TRBD1 (6 bases). CDR1 is KGHSH and CDR2 is LQKENI in the germline V gene. CDR3 length: 18 residues. Trimming pared 3 bases from V and 2 bases from J, leaving 22 bases between. The CDR3 region is CASSPASLQGGVNYGYTF. The CDR3 DNA reads as TGTGCCAGCTCACCCGCGTCTCTACAGGGTGGGGTAAACTATGGCTACACCTTC.

The CDR3 here is CASSPNSGATNEKLFF. DNA of the CDR3: TGCGCCAGCAGCCCGAATTCCGGGGCAACTAATGAAAAACTGTTTTTT. The V gene is TRBV5-1, the J gene TRBJ1-4; no firm D call. The CDR3 loop spans 16 amino acids. Germline loops: CDR1 SGHRS, CDR2 YFSETQ. Deletions cut 4 bases from V and 0 bases from J, with 13 bases between.

This clone was observed once. The gene calls are TRBV30 and TRBJ2-2; no definite D call. Germline loops: CDR1 GTSNPN, CDR2 SVGIG (reference sequence). There are 11 residues in the CDR3. Trimming removed 3 bases at V and 6 bases at J, with 5 bases between. The chain's CDR3 is CAWRHSGELFF. The CDR3 DNA reads TGTGCCTGGAGGCACTCCGGGGAGCTGTTTTTT.

CDR3: CASSRAGGGFYEQYF. The CDR3 region has the DNA TGTGCCAGCAGCCGCGCAGGGGGGGGATTCTACGAGCAGTACTTC. This chain uses TRBV14 with TRBJ2-7; possibly TRBD1 or TRBD2 for D (7 bases each). Trimming pared 4 bases from V and 3 bases from J, leaving 16 bases between. Germline CDR1 SGHDN, CDR2 FVKESK. This CDR3 has 15 residues.

This clone was counted once. CDR3 sequence: CASRATGSGTDTQYF. CDR3 in DNA: TGTGCCAGTAGAGCGACCGGTTCTGGCACAGATACGCAGTATTTT. The chain joins TRBV19 to TRBJ2-3; no definite D call. Germline CDR1 and CDR2: LNHDA and SQIVND (reference sequence). V lost 6 bases and J lost 1, with 14 bases in between. CDR3 length: 15 amino acids.

This clone was counted only a few times. The chain recombines TRBV6-6 with TRBJ2-5, with no clear D. Germline-derived CDR1 and CDR2 are MNHNY and SVGAGI (reference sequence). Trimming removed 4 bases at V and 2 bases at J, with 8 bases between. CDR3 size: 13 residues. Here the CDR3 DNA reads TGTGCCAGCAGTTCAGACACTCAAGAGACCCAGTACTTC. It is translated as CASSSDTQETQYF.

The chain employs TRBV6-5 and TRBJ1-3, with a tentative D call TRBD1 (5 bases). This CDR3 spans 15 amino acids. The V end was cut by 8 bases, the J end by 2 bases, with 16 bases between. Germline V gives CDR1 MNHEY, CDR2 SVGAGI. In DNA form, the CDR3 reads TGTGCCAGCGCCAGTCCGGGGGTAGCTGGAAACACCATATATTTT. Encoded protein: CASASPGVAGNTIYF.

The rearrangement links TRBV18 to TRBJ1-3; TRBD1 is a possible D gene (6 bases). CDR1 and CDR2 from the germline V gene are KGHSH and LQKENI. V dropped 3 bases and J dropped 0 bases, with 12 bases sitting between them. CDR3 length equals 16 residues. The DNA of the CDR3 is TGTGCCAGCTCACCGGACAGTCTCCTCTCTGGAAACACCATATATTTT. Its translation is CASSPDSLLSGNTIYF.

The V and J genes are TRBV28 and TRBJ1-2; possible D gene TRBD1, 6 bases. Germline-derived CDR1 and CDR2 are MDHEN and SYDVKM. There are 13 residues in the CDR3. Trimming pared 3 bases from V and 2 bases from J, leaving 7 bases between. The CDR3 loop is CASSFGQNYGYTF. The CDR3 coding sequence is TGTGCCAGCAGTTTCGGACAGAACTATGGCTACACCTTC.

This chain joins TRBV6-5 and TRBJ2-7; TRBD2 agrees at 8 bases. Trimming took 0 bases from V and 1 from J; bases not matched to a gene: 2. Germline V gene sequence: CDR1 MNHEY, CDR2 SVGAGI. This CDR3 spans 15 amino acids. The CDR3 DNA follows: TGTGCCAGCAGTTACTCGGCGGGGGGTTCCTACGAGCAGTACGTC. It yields the protein CASSYSAGGSYEQYV.

This clone appeared a few times. This chain uses TRBV9 with TRBJ2-2, with unresolved D. Germline CDR1 is SGDLS and CDR2 is YYNGEE. The V end was cut by 5 bases, the J end by 6 bases, with 17 bases between. This CDR3 region has 15 residues. CDR3 in DNA: TGTGCCAGCAGTGCGAGACGGGCTGGGTCCGGGGAGCTGTTTTTT. Protein sequence: CASSARRAGSGELFF.

The V gene is TRBV5-1, the J gene TRBJ2-5; 7 nucleotides align to TRBD2. CDR1 and CDR2 from the germline V gene are SGHRS and YFSETQ. This CDR3 spans 16 amino acids. Trimming at V came to 4 bases and at J to 1 base, leaving 10 bases not matched to a gene. The CDR3 DNA is TGCGCCAGCAGCCAAACTAGCGTTAGTGGCCAAGAGACCCAGTACTTC. This codes for CASSQTSVSGQETQYF.

The chain is built from TRBV6-6 and TRBJ1-2; D is undetermined. From germline, CDR1 is MNHNY and CDR2 SVGAGI (reference sequence). The CDR3 sequence is 15 residues long. V dropped 5 bases and J dropped 1 base, with 14 bases sitting between them. CDR3: CASSKRGANNYGYTF. CDR3 DNA sequence: TGTGCCAGCAGTAAACGGGGTGCGAATAACTATGGCTACACCTTC.

CDR3 sequence: CASSQESGIEAFF. CDR3 nucleotides: TGTGCCAGCAGCCAAGAATCCGGGATTGAAGCTTTCTTT. The rearrangement links TRBV14 to TRBJ1-1; D call uncertain. Trimming shortened V by 0 bases and J by 7 bases, and 9 bases separated the two germline ends. Germline V lookup: CDR1 SGHDN, CDR2 FVKESK. The CDR3 contains 13 residues. The whole variable domain, remainder taken from reference TRBV14 and TRBJ1-1, is EAGVTQFPSHSVIEKGQTVTLRCDPISGHDNLYWYRRVMGKEIKFLLHFVKESKQDESGMPNNRFLAERTGGTYSTLKVQPAELEDSGVYFCASSQESGIEAFFGQGTRLTVV.

This clone was counted between two and nine times. This sequence joins TRBV9 and TRBJ1-4, with a tentative D call TRBD1 (5 bases). V lost 0 bases and J lost 0, with 9 bases in between. This CDR3 contains 16 residues. CDR1 and CDR2 (germline): SGDLS, YYNGEE. CDR3 in amino acids: CASSVAGTATNEKLFF. CDR3 bases: TGTGCCAGCAGCGTAGCGGGGACCGCAACTAATGAAAAACTGTTTTTT.

The gene calls are TRBV5-6 and TRBJ2-5; 9 nucleotides agree with TRBD1. The CDR3 is 15 amino acids. V lost 4 bases and J lost 2; bases outside the gene matches: 6. The germline gives CDR1 SGHDT, CDR2 YYEEEE. The CDR3 nucleotides are TGTGCCAGCAGCGTAGGACAGGGGATACAAGAGACCCAGTACTTC. Translated: CASSVGQGIQETQYF.

The chain carries TRBV7-9 and TRBJ1-2, with TRBD1 matching 7 bases. The CDR3 is 13 amino acids. Per the germline V gene, CDR1 is SEHNR and CDR2 is FQNEAQ (reference sequence). Losses at the gene ends were 6 bases for V and 6 bases for J; bases not matched to a gene: 7. CDR3 nucleotides: TGTGCCAGCAGTTCCTCAGGGGGTAATGGCTACACCTTC. It specifies CASSSSGGNGYTF.

The J gene is TRBJ2-1, the V gene TRBV5-5; no clear D gene. The CDR3 has 15 amino acids. Germline V CDR1 and CDR2: SGHKS, YYEKEE (reference sequence). V shed 0 bases and J shed 0 bases, with 7 bases lying between them. The CDR3 sequence: CASSLGGSSYNEQFF. DNA for the CDR3: TGTGCCAGCAGCTTGGGGGGTAGCTCCTACAATGAGCAGTTCTTC.

The rearrangement uses TRBV5-4 and TRBJ2-2; maybe TRBD1 (6 bases). V was trimmed by 3 bases and J by 4 bases, leaving 10 bases between them. The CDR3 runs to 14 residues. Germline CDR1 SGHNT, CDR2 YYREEE (reference sequence). This CDR3 is CASSSEGGTGELFF. The CDR3 bases are TGTGCCAGCAGCTCGGAAGGGGGCACCGGGGAGCTGTTTTTT. The variable domain in full, with the rest retrieved from reference TRBV5-4 and TRBJ2-2, is ETGVTQSPTHLIKTRGQQVTLRCSSQSGHNTVSWYQQALGQGPQFIFQYYREEENGRGNFPPRFSGLQFPNYSSELNVNALELDDSALYLCASSSEGGTGELFFGEGSRLTVL.

The CDR3 loop is CASSVSLSLSGNTIYF. The CDR3 DNA reads TGTGCCAGCAGCGTCTCCTTGTCTCTCTCTGGAAACACCATATATTTT. This chain joins TRBV5-5 and TRBJ1-3; D ambiguous. V lost 4 bases and J lost 0, with 14 bases in between. This CDR3 spans 16 amino acids. Germline V lookup: CDR1 SGHKS, CDR2 YYEKEE (reference sequence).